A selection of T cell receptor beta chains follows, all from one sample in a study of OX40 agonist ivuxolimab in advanced cancers. Produced via immunoSEQ multiplex PCR; TCRdb's table is partial and in-frame only. The table includes 20,000 to 25,000 clones, around nine tenths detected once. Here the sequenced sample was CD4+ or CD8+ T cells sorted from blood, taken in a trial of the OX40 agonist ivuxolimab. The source of these receptors is an adult with an advanced solid tumor such as melanoma, head and neck, liver or kidney cancer. Each CDR3 is given with its conserved first and last residue. A D gene is named only where the DNA matches it firmly. Clone size is shown for a subset of rows, as once, few, many or a class of expanded clone.

V gene	D gene	clone size	J gene	CDR3 protein
TRBV13	TRBD1	NA	TRBJ2-2	CASSLETGVTGELFF
TRBV5-5	NA	NA	TRBJ2-5	CASSLGYGEGTQYF
TRBV15	NA	NA	TRBJ2-7	CATSPIRDLGYEQYF
TRBV2	NA	NA	TRBJ2-4	CASSVDRIEAKNIQYF
TRBV19	NA	NA	TRBJ1-5	CASSIGTGANQPQHF
TRBV11-3	TRBD2	medium-sized	TRBJ2-3	CASSLREAGTDTQYF
TRBV7-9	NA	NA	TRBJ2-7	CASSTSDGERTYEQYF
TRBV7-2	NA	NA	TRBJ1-5	CASNFVVGAGGDSNQPQHF
TRBV27	NA	NA	TRBJ2-3	CASSLSSGPDTQYF
TRBV9	TRBD2	NA	TRBJ2-7	CASSVAGGNYEQYF
TRBV6-6	NA	NA	TRBJ1-1	CATAGLNTEAFF
TRBV7-9	NA	few	TRBJ2-5	CASSFPSVDIQETQYF
TRBV2	NA	NA	TRBJ2-5	CASIVGGVPQETQYF
TRBV10-3	TRBD1	NA	TRBJ1-1	CATGEDRVEVSEAFF
TRBV4-2	TRBD1	few	TRBJ2-7	CASSQGFDRDRGPYEQYF
TRBV15	NA	once	TRBJ2-1	CATSEGPARLDEQFF
TRBV7-9	NA	NA	TRBJ1-3	CASLEAGSSGNTIYF
TRBV7-2	NA	NA	TRBJ2-7	CASSLLVGEQYF
TRBV7-9	TRBD1	NA	TRBJ1-2	CASSLGGAGGDYGYTF
TRBV7-9	NA	NA	TRBJ1-1	CASRPGAQGNTEAFF
TRBV10-1	TRBD2	NA	TRBJ2-1	CASSRLAGDNEQFF
TRBV11-3	TRBD1	NA	TRBJ2-7	CASSLGQGFYEQYF
TRBV7-9	NA	NA	TRBJ2-7	CASSLELANYEQYF
TRBV11-3	NA	NA	TRBJ2-4	CASSFSPAKNIQYF
TRBV30	TRBD2	NA	TRBJ2-7	CAWSNPAGLAPREQYF
TRBV15	NA	NA	TRBJ2-2	CATTRLAPGELFF
TRBV12-5	NA	NA	TRBJ1-3	CASVGASSGNTIYF
TRBV9	TRBD2	NA	TRBJ2-7	CASSSTGLAGGLPYEQYF
TRBV29-1	NA	NA	TRBJ1-1	CSVEDRLQGLGAFF
TRBV28	TRBD2	once	TRBJ2-1	CASSQLAGNAYNEQFF
TRBV30	TRBD2	NA	TRBJ2-1	CAWSGAGGPYNEQFF
TRBV2	NA	NA	TRBJ1-3	CASSEVGQNGNTIYF
TRBV9	NA	once	TRBJ2-2	CASSVKKPGELFF
TRBV27	NA	NA	TRBJ2-7	CASSLSGHSNSYEQYF
TRBV11-2	NA	NA	TRBJ2-1	CASSSGTIVLDEQFF
TRBV9	NA	NA	TRBJ2-1	CASSAQGRDAYNEQFF
TRBV4-2	NA	NA	TRBJ2-7	CASSQDLDSYEQYF
TRBV9	NA	NA	TRBJ2-1	CASSEGLNEQFF
TRBV6-5	TRBD2	NA	TRBJ2-3	CASSYTPSGRTDTQYF
TRBV29-1	TRBD2	once	TRBJ2-1	CSVAPGRDNEQFF
TRBV5-5	NA	NA	TRBJ1-3	CASSTDRATGNTIYF
TRBV11-3	NA	NA	TRBJ2-7	CASSPETANEQYF
TRBV29-1	NA	NA	TRBJ2-7	CSVEVARGYEQYF
TRBV6-5	TRBD1	NA	TRBJ2-7	CASSFNGDRVYEQYF
TRBV5-1	NA	NA	TRBJ1-1	CASSFIPGVNTEAFF
TRBV11-2	NA	large	TRBJ2-3	CASSFWGRREDTQYF
TRBV27	NA	NA	TRBJ1-5	CASSLGSNQPQHF
TRBV7-9	TRBD2	NA	TRBJ2-3	CASSSKLAVTDTQYF
TRBV19	NA	NA	TRBJ2-7	CASSIGEGAGYEQYF
TRBV29-1	NA	NA	TRBJ2-2	CSVEGGENFANTGELFF
TRBV19	NA	NA	TRBJ2-1	CASSIKLLGSEQFF
TRBV7-9	NA	NA	TRBJ2-7	CASSWDPSYEQYF
TRBV11-2	NA	NA	TRBJ1-2	CASSLAPSDGYTF
TRBV7-2	TRBD2	once	TRBJ2-1	CASSLAHASGRAAYNEQFF
TRBV4-3	TRBD1	once	TRBJ2-3	CASSQVAIQGATDTQYF
TRBV30	TRBD1	NA	TRBJ2-7	CAWNPGTGAYEQYF
TRBV27	TRBD1	NA	TRBJ2-5	CASSYEGAVQETQYF
TRBV28	NA	NA	TRBJ2-7	CASSEPGSGDHRYEQYF
TRBV19	TRBD2	NA	TRBJ2-7	CASSIRRESGEQYF